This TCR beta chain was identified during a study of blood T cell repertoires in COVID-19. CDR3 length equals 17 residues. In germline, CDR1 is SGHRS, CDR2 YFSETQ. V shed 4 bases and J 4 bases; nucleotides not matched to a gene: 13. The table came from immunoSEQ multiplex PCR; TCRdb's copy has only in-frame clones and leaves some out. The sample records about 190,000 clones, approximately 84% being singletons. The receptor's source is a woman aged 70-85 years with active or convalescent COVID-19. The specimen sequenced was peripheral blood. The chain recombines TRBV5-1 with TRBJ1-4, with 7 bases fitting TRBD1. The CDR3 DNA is TGCGCCAGCAGCCCTCACCCCACGGGACAGAGTAATGAAAAACTGTTTTTT. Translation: CASSPHPTGQSNEKLFF.